The 23 T cell receptor beta chains reported below all come from one sample, sequenced in a study of blood T cell repertoires in COVID-19. Generated by immunoSEQ multiplex PCR, the TCRdb table keeps only in-frame clones and is missing some. The sample contains about 430,000 clones, approximately 90% of which appear only once. The material sequenced was peripheral blood. Receptor source: a young man with COVID-19, enrolled during active disease.

V gene TRBV5-5 combines with J gene TRBJ2-2; D gene uncertain. V was clipped by 4 bases and J by 6 bases, with 10 bases between them. Germline-derived CDR1 and CDR2 are SGHKS and YYEKEE (reference sequence). The CDR3 spans 13 residues. The CDR3 bases are TGTGCCAGCAGCCTCACCCGGGCCGGGGAGCTGTTTTTT. As protein: CASSLTRAGELFF.

CDR3 nucleotide sequence: TGCACCAGCAGCCACCTGACAGATAGTAGACGCAACTATGGCTACACCTTC. Residues: CTSSHLTDSRRNYGYTF. This chain uses TRBV1 with TRBJ1-2; the table's D call, TRBD1, was not checked against the DNA. TRBV1 is a recognized pseudogene. The CDR3 spans 17 residues.

This clone has more than one count but fewer than ten. The V call is TRBV5-4, the J call TRBJ2-7; 8 nucleotides match TRBD2. J was trimmed by 2 bases and V by 0 bases; bases with no gene match: 4. There are 15 residues in the CDR3. The V gene's germline CDR1 is SGHNT and CDR2 YYREEE (reference sequence). The DNA for the CDR3 is TGTGCCAGCAGCTTGGAACTAGCGGAGACCTACGAGCAGTACTTC. Its translation is CASSLELAETYEQYF.

The chain couples TRBV2 to TRBJ1-1; D is undetermined. V lost 7 bases and J 7 bases, leaving 16 bases between the germline ends. The length of the CDR3 is 13 residues. Germline V gene sequence: CDR1 SNHLY, CDR2 FYNNEI. CDR3 DNA: TGTGCCAGCAACGGAGGAGCGGGCCATGAAGCTTTCTTT. Translation: CASNGGAGHEAFF.

The chain has TRBV4-2 and TRBJ2-1; D is unclear. From germline, CDR1 is LGHNA and CDR2 YNFKEQ. This CDR3 is 13 amino acids long. Trimming removed 5 bases at V and 8 bases at J, with 13 bases between. The CDR3 region is CASSWSISDEQFF. The CDR3 region has the DNA TGTGCCAGCAGCTGGTCCATCTCGGATGAGCAGTTCTTC.

The J gene is TRBJ1-6, the V gene TRBV5-1, with D unresolved. The germline V gene has CDR1 SGHRS and CDR2 YFSETQ. Trimming left V 1 base short and J 7 bases short, with 12 bases between. This CDR3 contains 15 residues. CDR3 in DNA: TGCGCCAGCAGCTTGCGGGGTGAGAGAAATTCACCCCTCCACTTT. Translating gives CASSLRGERNSPLHF.

The genes are TRBV2 and TRBJ2-5; no firm D call. The CDR3 contains 13 residues. Germline V CDR1 and CDR2: SNHLY, FYNNEI. Trimming left V 0 bases short and J 7 bases short, with 9 bases between. The CDR3 DNA follows: TGTGCCAGCAGTGAAGCGCGCACCGGGACCCAGTACTTC. It codes for CASSEARTGTQYF.

This chain links TRBV10-1 with TRBJ2-2, with D hard to call. This CDR3 is 13 amino acids long. CDR1 is WNHNN and CDR2 is SYGVQD in the germline V gene (reference sequence). V lost 6 bases, J lost 5 bases, and 10 bases lay in between. The CDR3 region is CASSSVSTGELFF. The CDR3 DNA reads as TGCGCCAGCAGCTCGGTGTCGACCGGGGAGCTGTTTTTT.

The chain links TRBV4-1 to TRBJ2-1; D is possibly TRBD2 (6 bases). The V end was cut by 5 bases, the J end by 8 bases, with 13 bases between. Germline CDR1 MGHRA, CDR2 YSYEKL. This CDR3 region has 13 residues. This CDR3 reads CASSGRRVYEQFF. Here the CDR3 DNA reads TGCGCCAGCAGCGGGCGGAGGGTCTATGAGCAGTTCTTC.

This clone was recorded at least ten times. Other nucleotide sequences from this sample produce the same CDR3. CDR3 coding DNA: TGTGCCAGCAGCTTGACAGGGCCGGAGACCCAGTACTTC. Protein sequence: CASSLTGPETQYF. The chain joins TRBV5-6 to TRBJ2-5, with D maybe TRBD1 (6 bases). In germline, CDR1 is SGHDT, CDR2 YYEEEE. This CDR3 has 13 amino acids. Trimming stripped 1 base from V and 5 bases from J, with 9 bases between. The whole variable domain, filled in from reference TRBV5-6 and TRBJ2-5, reads DAGVTQSPTHLIKTRGQQVTLRCSPKSGHDTVSWYQQALGQGPQFIFQYYEEEERQRGNFPDRFSGHQFPNYSSELNVNALLLGDSALYLCASSLTGPETQYFGPGTRLLVL.

This chain joins TRBV9 and TRBJ2-1; D is possibly TRBD1 (6 bases). V shed 4 bases and J shed 8 bases, with 13 bases lying between them. The CDR3 is 13 residues long. Germline V lookup: CDR1 SGDLS, CDR2 YYNGEE. The CDR3 DNA reads TGTGCCAGCAGCTTGGGACAAATCCATGAGCAGTTCTTC. This gives the protein CASSLGQIHEQFF.

This clone was observed a single time. The rearrangement joins TRBV6-5 to TRBJ2-2; 8 nucleotides agree with TRBD1. The length of the CDR3 is 14 residues. V was pared by 8 bases and J by 2 bases, with 4 bases of the junction left unmatched. From germline, CDR1 is MNHEY and CDR2 SVGAGI. The CDR3: CASFGTGNTGELFF. In DNA, the CDR3 is TGTGCCAGCTTTGGGACAGGAAACACCGGGGAGCTGTTTTTT.

The V call is TRBV20-1, the J call TRBJ2-5; perhaps TRBD2 as D (5 bases). The germline V gene has CDR1 DFQATT and CDR2 SNEGSKA (reference sequence). V was trimmed by 4 bases and J by 5 bases, leaving 8 bases between them. This CDR3 is built from 11 residues. DNA for the CDR3: TGCAGTGCTATAGGGAGTGAGACCCAGTACTTC. Its translation: CSAIGSETQYF.

In this sample, this clone turned up once. The chain links TRBV5-4 to TRBJ2-3, with 7 bases identical to TRBD1. Germline trimming cut 3 bases from V and 4 bases from J; bases unmatched to any gene: 5. CDR3 length: 14 amino acids. The germline V gene encodes CDR1 SGHNT and CDR2 YYREEE (reference sequence). In nucleotides, the CDR3 is TGTGCCAGCAGCTCCCGACAGGGCCCAGATACGCAGTATTTT. It yields the protein CASSSRQGPDTQYF.

The V call is TRBV9, the J call TRBJ2-3; D possibly corresponds to TRBD1 (6 bases). CDR1 SGDLS and CDR2 YYNGEE come from the germline V gene. V was clipped by 0 bases and J by 6 bases, with 14 bases between them. CDR3 length: 15 amino acids. CDR3: CASSVVGGEADTQYF. In DNA, the CDR3 is TGTGCCAGCAGCGTAGTAGGGGGAGAAGCCGATACGCAGTATTTT.

The rearrangement links TRBV6-1 to TRBJ2-1; 9 bases agree with TRBD2. Germline V gene sequence: CDR1 MNHNS, CDR2 SASEGT. CDR3 size: 18 residues. V dropped 0 bases and J dropped 4; count of bases not matched to a gene: 10. CDR3 amino acids: CASSEAPSGMTVYNEQFF. The CDR3 DNA sequence: TGTGCCAGCAGTGAAGCTCCTAGCGGGATGACGGTTTACAATGAGCAGTTCTTC.

The chain employs TRBV21-1 and TRBJ2-3; whether TRBD2, the table's D call, matches the DNA was not checked. TRBV21-1 is deemed a pseudogene. The CDR3 runs 21 residues. The DNA for the CDR3 is TGTGCCAGCAGCAAAGCGAAAGTCGGTCAACCACTAACTGCTAGCACAGATACGCAGTATTTT. Amino acid sequence: CASSKAKVGQPLTASTDTQYF.

This clone showed up just once. V is TRBV19 and J is TRBJ2-5, with 13 bases identical to TRBD2. CDR3 length equals 17 residues. CDR1 and CDR2 from the germline V gene are LNHDA and SQIVND (reference sequence). The V and J ends lost 1 base and 6 bases, in that order; junction bases with no gene match: 8. The CDR3 protein is CASSIGTLAGGRQTQYF. The CDR3 DNA follows: TGTGCCAGTAGTATAGGGACACTAGCGGGAGGGAGGCAGACCCAGTACTTC.

This chain joins TRBV6-5 and TRBJ2-1; possibly TRBD2 for D (6 bases). The CDR3 is 12 residues long. CDR1 and CDR2 from the germline V gene are MNHEY and SVGAGI. Deletions cut 6 bases from V and 5 bases from J, with 8 bases between. Here the CDR3 reads CASRRLDNEQFF. In nucleotides, the CDR3 is TGTGCCAGCAGAAGACTAGACAATGAGCAGTTCTTC.

The chain is built from TRBV5-4 and TRBJ2-7; D unclear. V was cut by 4 bases and J by 3 bases, with 8 bases left in between. The CDR3 has 12 residues. Germline V gene sequence: CDR1 SGHNT, CDR2 YYREEE (reference sequence). The CDR3 coding sequence is TGTGCCAGCAGCACCCACGGCTACGAGCAGTACTTC. Translation: CASSTHGYEQYF.

The V call is TRBV5-1, the J call TRBJ2-1; D may be TRBD2 (5 bases). The CDR3 loop spans 12 amino acids. In germline, CDR1 is SGHRS, CDR2 YFSETQ. The germline V and J ends were trimmed by 7 bases and 8 bases, with 13 bases remaining between them. The CDR3 protein is CASGLLGDEQFF. CDR3 DNA: TGCGCCAGCGGTTTACTAGGCGATGAGCAGTTCTTC.

The chain links TRBV6-5 to TRBJ1-1; no firm D call. The germline V gene has CDR1 MNHEY and CDR2 SVGAGI. CDR3 length: 13 amino acids. Trimming took off 6 bases at V and 0 bases at J, with 8 bases between the two ends. CDR3 sequence: CASSDTVNTEAFF. In DNA, the CDR3 is TGTGCCAGCAGCGATACAGTGAACACTGAAGCTTTCTTT.

Comments on this clone: At the DNA level, this CDR3 is encoded by other sequences in the same sample as well. The gene calls are TRBV7-9 and TRBJ1-1; unclear D gene. The V gene lost 1 base and the J gene lost 0 bases, with 6 bases spanning the gap. Per the germline V gene, CDR1 is SEHNR and CDR2 is FQNEAQ (reference sequence). The CDR3 length is 14 residues. The chain's CDR3 is CASSLGGVNTEAFF. The CDR3 bases are TGTGCCAGCAGCTTAGGCGGAGTGAACACTGAAGCTTTCTTT.